This TCR beta chain was profiled in a study of beta chain features in type 1 diabetes. Overall study context: Summed over all samples, the examined sorted cells came to 100 million to 130 million.

The germline CDR1 and CDR2 sequences are MDHEN and SYDVKM. Trimming removed 5 bases from V and 6 bases from J, with 9 bases in between. The CDR3 covers 12 residues. cDNA synthesis used the whole RNA isolate, giving expressed TCRB sequences. Naive, central memory and regulatory T cell samples averaged roughly 3.6 million reads. The method was immunoSEQ multiplex PCR; TCRdb's version includes in-frame clones alone and lacks a portion of them. The sample records about 170,000 clones, 7.5% to 8.5% being singletons. As for this clone: What it binds is unknown.

One heparinised blood draw averaging roughly 120 mL was given by each donor. All sorted populations exceeded 95% purity. Study findings and constraints: TCRB CDR3s from Type 1 diabetes patients were moderately but significantly shorter in all four CD4+ subsets.

The sequence derives from a man between 18 and 35 years old with type 1 diabetes. Material for sequencing was central memory CD4+ T cells from blood. The rearrangement uses TRBV28 and TRBJ2-3; TRBD2 might be the D (6 bases). The CDR3 spells CASSGDWDTQYF. The CDR3 coding sequence is TGTGCCAGCAGTGGGGACTGGGATACGCAGTATTTT. Using reference TRBV28 and TRBJ2-3 for the parts outside the CDR3, the full variable domain is DVKVTQSSRYLVKRTGEKVFLECVQDMDHENMFWYRQDPGLGLRLIYFSYDVKMKEKGDIPEGYSVSREKKERFSLILESASTNQTSMYLCASSGDWDTQYFGPGTRLTVL.